This T cell receptor (beta chain) was obtained from a study of blood T cell repertoires in COVID-19. The overall study: Spain, Italy and the United States supplied samples that represented acute and convalescent COVID-19. T cells, B-cell-depleted T cells, or PBMCs provided the cDNA or gDNA that served as material.

Per the original data handling: The assay estimated nucleated cells by amplifying reference gene primers. TCRdb keeps only in-frame clones here, not all; method: immunoSEQ multiplex PCR. Clone size and the V and J calls come from that table; the DNA yielded D and trimming. The profile covers 200,000 to 250,000 clones, with 75% to 85% appearing a single time and 0.95% to 1.5% taken by the ten largest. Seattle patients were enrolled while actively infected and followed longitudinally. With V trimmed by 5 bases and J by 6 bases, 11 bases remained unmatched. The length of the CDR3 is 15 residues. Germline CDR1 reads LNHDA; CDR2 reads SQIVND (reference sequence).

Sequenced: peripheral blood. The chain combines TRBV19 with TRBJ2-7; TRBD1 agrees at 9 bases. This receptor was taken from a woman aged 25 to 45 with COVID-19, enrolled during active disease. CDR3 residues: CASSARGTGIFEQYF. As DNA, the CDR3 is TGTGCCAGTAGTGCTCGCGGGACAGGGATTTTCGAGCAGTACTTC.